This T cell receptor beta chain originates from a study of blood T cell repertoires in COVID-19. About the study: Sites in the United States, Italy and Spain provided acute and convalescent COVID-19 samples.

Per the authors' pipeline: Amplifying reference gene primers gave estimates of nucleated cell counts. Assay: immunoSEQ multiplex PCR; the TCRdb copy retains only in-frame clones and omits some. The DNA gave D and trimming, while V, J and clone size come from that table. Seen here are about 250,000 clones, 80% to 95% observed once, and the top ten hold about 1.9%. Those enrolled, adults aged about 18 to 95 years, came from about 24 US areas. In Cohort 3, a recovered donor had either two negative PCRs, clearance, or symptom resolution. V was pared by 3 bases and J by 1 base, with 9 bases of the junction left unmatched. CDR3 length equals 17 residues. Germline CDR1 is MDHEN and CDR2 is SYDVKM.

Sequencing was performed on PBMCs or T cells enriched from blood (not recorded which). The V call is TRBV28, the J call TRBJ1-1, with 9 positions matching TRBD1. The TCR comes from a woman aged 18-35 years who had recovered from COVID-19. CDR3 region: CASSFRDRAQSNTEAFF. CDR3 DNA sequence: TGTGCCAGCAGTTTCCGGGACAGGGCACAATCGAACACTGAAGCTTTCTTT.